A selection of T cell receptor beta chains follows, all from one sample in a study of memory B cells and T cells in multiple sclerosis. The data were produced by immunoSEQ multiplex PCR, yet TCRdb's version contains in-frame clones alone and is incomplete. The table shows 12,000 to 15,000 clones, with about 70% occurring only once. Sequencing was carried out using memory (CD45RO+) CD4+ T cells from blood. The receptors here all came from a human donor with multiple sclerosis. CDR3s include the opening cysteine and the closing phenylalanine or tryptophan. A D gene is named only where the DNA matches it firmly. Clone size appears in some rows only: once, few, many, or a class for an expanded clone.

>TRBJ2-3|TRBV5-6|.|TRBD1
TGTGCCAGCAGCGAGACAGGGGGGCAGGCCACAGATACGCAGTATTTT
CASSETGGQATDTQYF
>TRBJ2-1|TRBV5-4|.|TRBD1
TGTGCCAGCAGCCGGGGACAGGGGGACTTCAATGAGCAGTTCTTC
CASSRGQGDFNEQFF
>TRBJ1-1|TRBV19|.|TRBD1
TGTGCCAGTAGTACGGACAGGGCTTTGTATGCTTTCTTT
CASSTDRALYAFF
>TRBJ2-7|TRBV2|.|TRBD1
TGTGCCAGCGGCCAACAGGGGTCCTACGAGCAGTACTTC
CASGQQGSYEQYF
>TRBJ2-7|TRBV28|.|TRBD2
TGTGCCAGCAGCCAGACTAGCGGGATAACCTACGAGCAGTACTTC
CASSQTSGITYEQYF
>TRBJ2-3|TRBV5-4|.|.
TGTGCCAGCAGCTTGGGAGCTAGGGGAGATACGCAGTATTTT
CASSLGARGDTQYF
>TRBJ1-2|TRBV5-1|.|TRBD1
TGCGCCAGCAGCTTGGCGACAGGGGGAGCTAACTATGGCTACACCTTC
CASSLATGGANYGYTF
>TRBJ2-7|TRBV29-1|.|TRBD1
TGCAGCGTTGAAGAAGGGGGACAGGGGAAGTACTTC
CSVEEGGQGKYF
>TRBJ1-1|TRBV5-4|.|TRBD1
TGTGCCAGCAGCCCCGGACAGGGGGGCGGCACTGAAGCTTTCTTT
CASSPGQGGGTEAFF
>TRBJ2-7|TRBV6-5|.|.
TGTGCCAGCAGCCCGTCGAGGGGGAAAGGGGGCGAGCAGTACTTC
CASSPSRGKGGEQYF
>TRBJ2-2|TRBV9|few|.
TGTGCCAGCAGCGTTCGCGCGAACACCGGGGAGCTGTTTTTT
CASSVRANTGELFF
>TRBJ1-5|TRBV6-5|.|.
TGTGCCAGCATTTTACAGGGACCTAATCAGCCCCAGCATTTT
CASILQGPNQPQHF
>TRBJ2-1|TRBV18|.|TRBD2
TGTGCCAGCTCACCGAGACGGACTAGCTGGGCCCACAATGAGCAGTTCTTC
CASSPRRTSWAHNEQFF
>TRBJ2-1|TRBV6-1|.|.
TGTGCCAGCACTACCCGAGGTGAGCAGTTCTTC
CASTTRGEQFF
>TRBJ2-3|TRBV15|few|TRBD2
TGTGCCACCAGCAGAGGGACTAGCGGGACCACAGATACGCAGTATTTT
CATSRGTSGTTDTQYF
>TRBJ1-4|TRBV4-2|.|TRBD1
TGTGCCAGCAGGACTACAGGGGATGAAAAACTGTTTTTT
CASRTTGDEKLFF
>TRBJ2-7|TRBV4-1|few|TRBD2
TGCGCCAGCAGCCAAGTCTCTGGACTAGCGGGAGGAGAAGACGAGCAGTACTTC
CASSQVSGLAGGEDEQYF
>TRBJ1-6|TRBV6-1|.|TRBD1
TGTGCCAGCAGTGCCGGGACAGGGACCCTTAATTCACCCCTCCACTTT
CASSAGTGTLNSPLHF
>TRBJ2-3|TRBV9|.|TRBD2
TGTGCCAGCAGCGTAGATCCTAGCGGCCTCACAGATACGCAGTATTTT
CASSVDPSGLTDTQYF
>TRBJ2-7|TRBV5-1|.|.
TGCGCCAGCAGAGAGGGCAGGGGCGAGCAGTACTTC
CASREGRGEQYF
>TRBJ2-7|TRBV9|.|TRBD2
TGTGCCAGCAGCGGGGGACTAGCGGGAGCCGGGGAGCAGTACTTC
CASSGGLAGAGEQYF
>TRBJ1-5|TRBV19|once|TRBD1
TGTGCCAGTATTCATGCCGGGACAGGGGTAGATCAGCCCCAGCATTTT
CASIHAGTGVDQPQHF
>TRBJ1-2|TRBV19|once|TRBD1
TGTGCCAGTAGTCCCGGGACAGGGGGCCGGTATGGCTACACCTTC
CASSPGTGGRYGYTF
>TRBJ2-1|TRBV7-7|.|TRBD2
TGTGCTAGCAGCCCTTCGGGAGGAAGCTATGAGCAGTTCTTC
CASSPSGGSYEQFF
>TRBJ2-7|TRBV19|.|.
TGTGCCAGCAACAGGGTGCGAGAGCAGTACTTC
CASNRVREQYF
>TRBJ2-7|TRBV25-1|few|TRBD1
TGTGCCAGCAGTGGGACAGGCTCCTACGAGCAGTACTTC
CASSGTGSYEQYF
>TRBJ1-1|TRBV6-5|.|TRBD1
TGTGCCAGCAGTTACGCCCAAGACAGGGGAGCTTTCTTT
CASSYAQDRGAFF
>TRBJ2-3|TRBV19|.|.
TGTGCCAGTAGCCTGGACTGGAGCACAGATACGCAGTATTTT
CASSLDWSTDTQYF
>TRBJ2-1|TRBV29-1|.|TRBD2
TGCAGCGTTGAAGGGACTAGCGGTTACAATGAGCAGTTCTTC
CSVEGTSGYNEQFF
>TRBJ2-7|TRBV29-1|.|TRBD1
TGCAGCGTTAAACCGGGACAGCGGTCCGAGCAGTACTTC
CSVKPGQRSEQYF
>TRBJ2-3|TRBV29-1|once|TRBD1
TGCAGCGTTACCAGGAGGACAGGGCTTTACACAGATACGCAGTATTTT
CSVTRRTGLYTDTQYF
>TRBJ2-1|TRBV9|.|.
TGTGCCAGCAGCGTAGGAACCAGCTCCTACAATGAGCAGTTCTTC
CASSVGTSSYNEQFF
>TRBJ2-5|TRBV7-6|.|.
TGTGCCAGCAGCTTAGCCGGGGGCCAAGAGACCCAGTACTTC
CASSLAGGQETQYF
>TRBJ2-5|TRBV19|once|TRBD1
TGTGCCAGTAGTATCTCGGGACAGGGTGGGGAGACCCAGTACTTC
CASSISGQGGETQYF
>TRBJ2-3|TRBV5-1|.|TRBD2
TGCGCCACCTCCCTGCGGGGGGTACAGACAGATACGCAGTATTTT
CATSLRGVQTDTQYF
>TRBJ2-3|TRBV5-4|.|TRBD2
TGTGCCAGCAGCTTGGAAATAGCGGGGTTGACAGATACGCAGTATTTT
CASSLEIAGLTDTQYF
>TRBJ2-3|TRBV2|.|.
TGTGCCAGCGGCCCAGATACGCAGTATTTT
CASGPDTQYF
>TRBJ2-7|TRBV5-1|.|.
TGCGCCAGCAGCTTTAACAGGGATTCGGTCGAGCAGTACTTC
CASSFNRDSVEQYF
>TRBJ1-5|TRBV6-1|.|.
TGTGCCAGCAGTAAAAGGCTCGACGGGGGTCAGCCCCAGCATTTT
CASSKRLDGGQPQHF
>TRBJ1-2|TRBV7-8|.|TRBD1
TGTGCCAGCAGAAGGTCCCGGACAGGGGTCGGCTACACCTTC
CASRRSRTGVGYTF
>TRBJ2-2|TRBV29-1|.|TRBD1
TGCAGCGTTTTCGACAGGGGGCAGACCGGGGAGCTGTTTTTT
CSVFDRGQTGELFF
>TRBJ2-1|TRBV29-1|.|TRBD1
TGCAGCGTTAGACCAGGACAGGCTGAGCAGTTCTTC
CSVRPGQAEQFF
>TRBJ1-3|TRBV19|.|.
TGTGCCAGTTCTTGGGCAGCTGGAAACACCATATATTTT
CASSWAAGNTIYF